The 10 T cell receptor beta chains in this list originate from one sample, sequenced in a study of blood T cell repertoires in COVID-19. Method: immunoSEQ multiplex PCR; TCRdb's copy keeps in-frame clones and lacks some. This sample has about 250,000 clones, with 70% to 90% found just once. The sequencing sample was made of peripheral blood. All receptors come from a man aged 18 to 29 with active or convalescent COVID-19.

The gene calls are TRBV7-3 and TRBJ2-5; TRBD1 agrees at 8 bases. CDR1 SGHTA and CDR2 FQGTGA come from the germline V gene. The CDR3 contains 16 residues. Trimming at V came to 5 bases and at J to 2 bases, leaving 10 bases not matched to a gene. In DNA form, the CDR3 reads TGTGCCAGCAGCAGTACCGGGACAGGACGACAAGAGACCCAGTACTTC. Its translation: CASSSTGTGRQETQYF.

The CDR3 DNA sequence: TGTGCCAGCAGCCAACAGCAGGGGACCGGGGAGCTGTTTTTT. Translating gives CASSQQQGTGELFF. The gene calls are TRBV16 and TRBJ2-2; D may be TRBD1 (6 bases). The V and J ends lost 2 bases and 5 bases respectively, with 9 bases between them. CDR1 is KGHSY, CDR2 FQNENV, per germline. The CDR3 runs to 14 residues.

The chain links TRBV7-2 to TRBJ2-3; the match to TRBD2 covers 9 bases. The ends lost 5 bases at V and 5 bases at J; junction bases unmatched: 14. This CDR3 region has 17 residues. The V gene's germline CDR1 is SGHTA and CDR2 FQGNSA. Written as DNA, the CDR3 is TGTGCCAGCAGCAACTACGGGCGGGGGGGCTTTATAGATACGCAGTATTTT. It translates to CASSNYGRGGFIDTQYF.

A few counts support this clone. The gene calls are TRBV7-9 and TRBJ1-2; 7 bases line up with TRBD1. The ends lost 3 bases at V and 3 bases at J; junction bases unmatched: 4. The CDR3 loop spans 14 amino acids. The V gene's germline CDR1 is SEHNR and CDR2 FQNEAQ (reference sequence). The CDR3 loop reads CASSFGDSHYGYTF. As DNA, the CDR3 is TGTGCCAGCAGCTTCGGGGACAGTCACTATGGCTACACCTTC.

CDR3 sequence (DNA): TGTGCCAGCAGTGAAGTAGCGGGGGACTACAATGAGCAGTTCTTC. Protein: CASSEVAGDYNEQFF. This chain uses TRBV6-1 with TRBJ2-1, with 9 nucleotides matching TRBD2. The length of the CDR3 is 15 residues. Per the germline V gene, CDR1 is MNHNS and CDR2 is SASEGT. V gave up 1 base and J gave up 3 bases; unmatched junction bases: 1.

The chain combines TRBV5-4 with TRBJ1-6, with 11 bases lining up with TRBD1. V shed 5 bases, J shed 10 bases, and the junction held 5 bases outside the gene matches. This CDR3 is 14 amino acids long. The V gene's germline CDR1 is SGHNT and CDR2 YYREEE (reference sequence). The CDR3 bases are TGTGCCAGCAGTAGGGACAGGGGGTTATCACCCCTCCACTTT. Translated, it gives CASSRDRGLSPLHF. Filled out from reference TRBV5-4 and TRBJ1-6, the complete variable domain reads ETGVTQSPTHLIKTRGQQVTLRCSSQSGHNTVSWYQQALGQGPQFIFQYYREEENGRGNFPPRFSGLQFPNYSSELNVNALELDDSALYLCASSRDRGLSPLHFGNGTRLTVT.

J is TRBJ1-2 and V is TRBV19, with D possibly being TRBD1 (6 bases). This CDR3 has 15 amino acids. Per germline, CDR1 LNHDA and CDR2 SQIVND (reference sequence). V lost 7 bases and J lost 4, with 19 bases in between. The CDR3 nucleotides read TGTGCCAGTACCCCGAACCAGGGGCAGGTCTATGGCTACACCTTC. This codes for CASTPNQGQVYGYTF.

The chain employs TRBV12-5 and TRBJ2-7; D gene ambiguous. Germline values: CDR1 LGHNT, CDR2 FRNRAP. Trimming cost V 1 base and J 2 bases, with 15 bases left between them. This CDR3 comprises 16 residues. The CDR3 DNA is TGTGCTAGTGGTTTGGAGGTGGGCAAGATTACCTACGAGCAGTACTTC. Translating it yields CASGLEVGKITYEQYF. Full variable domain (remainder filled in from reference TRBV12-5 and TRBJ2-7): DARVTQTPRHKVTEMGQEVTMRCQPILGHNTVFWYRQTMMQGLELLAYFRNRAPLDDSGMPKDRFSAEMPDATLATLKIQPSEPRDSAVYFCASGLEVGKITYEQYFGPGTRLTVT.

V usage is TRBV30 and J usage is TRBJ1-2; the match to TRBD1 covers 7 bases. This CDR3 comprises 15 residues. V shed 0 bases, J shed 5 bases, and the junction held 9 bases outside the gene matches. CDR1 is GTSNPN, CDR2 SVGIG, per germline (reference sequence). The CDR3 DNA reads as TGTGCCTGGAGTGTCCCTCTCGACAGGGAATATGGCTACACCTTC. Translation: CAWSVPLDREYGYTF.

The V and J genes are TRBV7-8 and TRBJ1-5; D is uncertain. Between the trimmed V and J ends, which lost 5 bases and 5 bases, there was a span of 10 bases. This CDR3 is built from 13 residues. Germline loops: CDR1 SGHVS, CDR2 FQNEAQ. DNA of the CDR3: TGTGCCAGCAGCCGGACGGACTATCAGCCCCAGCATTTT. It is translated as CASSRTDYQPQHF.